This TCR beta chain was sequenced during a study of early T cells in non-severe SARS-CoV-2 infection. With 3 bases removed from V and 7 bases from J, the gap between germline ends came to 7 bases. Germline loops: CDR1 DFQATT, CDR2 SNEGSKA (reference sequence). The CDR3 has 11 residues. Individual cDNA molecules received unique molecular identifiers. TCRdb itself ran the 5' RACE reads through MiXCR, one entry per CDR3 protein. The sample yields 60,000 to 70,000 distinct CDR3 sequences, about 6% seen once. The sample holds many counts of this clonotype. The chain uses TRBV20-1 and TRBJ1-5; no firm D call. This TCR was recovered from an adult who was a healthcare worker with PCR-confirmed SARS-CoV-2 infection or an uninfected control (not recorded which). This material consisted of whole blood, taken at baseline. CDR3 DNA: TGCAGTGCTAGCGATAACCAGCCCCAGCATTTT. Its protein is CSASDNQPQHF.